This T cell receptor (beta chain) is from a study of beta chain features in type 1 diabetes. General study results and limits: Sequencing of cDNA might inflate the share of cells that strongly express TCR. The question of HLA type influencing TCRB rearrangement was one that remained unresolved here. Researchers report that Type 1 diabetes patients had moderately but significantly shorter TCRB CDR3s across all four CD4+ subsets.

CDR3 length: 15 residues. Germline loops: CDR1 SGHAT, CDR2 FQNNGV. The germline V and J ends were trimmed by 0 bases and 5 bases, with 13 bases remaining between them. It was one heparinised blood draw, averaging about 116 mL, that each donor gave. Remarks on this clone: What it binds is not known.

Sequenced material consisted of expressed TCRB transcripts (all of the isolated RNA was reverse transcribed). Clones were sequenced by immunoSEQ multiplex PCR, and TCRdb holds only the in-frame ones, with some missing. The repertoire holds about 160,000 clones, approximately 9.1% seen once, with 2% to 3% in the top ten. The specimen was central memory CD4+ T cells from blood. This clonotype originated in a woman under 30 in good health. The chain is built from TRBV11-2 and TRBJ2-5; tentatively, D is TRBD2 (5 bases). The CDR3 nucleotides read TGTGCCAGCAGCTTAGAGAACGGGAATAAGGAGACCCAGTACTTC. It codes for CASSLENGNKETQYF.